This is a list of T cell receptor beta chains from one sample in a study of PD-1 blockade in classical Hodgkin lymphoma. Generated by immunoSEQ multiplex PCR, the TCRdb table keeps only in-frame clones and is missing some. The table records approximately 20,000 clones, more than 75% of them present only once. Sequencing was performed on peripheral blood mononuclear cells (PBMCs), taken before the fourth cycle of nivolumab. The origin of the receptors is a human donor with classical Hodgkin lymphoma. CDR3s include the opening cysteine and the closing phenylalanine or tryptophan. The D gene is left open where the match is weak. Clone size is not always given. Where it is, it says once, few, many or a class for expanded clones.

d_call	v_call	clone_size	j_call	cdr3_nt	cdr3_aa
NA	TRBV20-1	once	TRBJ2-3	TGCAGTGCTTCAAGGACAGATACGCAGTATTTT	CSASRTDTQYF
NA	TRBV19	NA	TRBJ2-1	TGTGCCAGTAGTATTGCCAATGAGCAGTTCTTC	CASSIANEQFF
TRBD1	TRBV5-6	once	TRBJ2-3	TGTGCCAGCAGCAATCGAAGGGACAGGGGCTCAGATACGCAGTATTTT	CASSNRRDRGSDTQYF
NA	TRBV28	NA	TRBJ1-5	TGTGCCAGCAGGCCGGCGGGTCAGCCCCAGCATTTT	CASRPAGQPQHF
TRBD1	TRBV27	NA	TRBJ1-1	TGTGCCAGCAGTTTAACCCGACAGGGGGGGACTGAAGCTTTCTTT	CASSLTRQGGTEAFF
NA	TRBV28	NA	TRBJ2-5	NA	CASSSSTSGNGGLRETQYF
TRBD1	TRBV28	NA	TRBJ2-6	TGTGCCAGCACTACAGGGGGGCCCTCTGGGGCCAACGTCCTGACTTTC	CASTTGGPSGANVLTF
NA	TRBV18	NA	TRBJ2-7	TGTGCCAGCTCACGGGGGAGAGGCTCCGAGCAGTACTTC	CASSRGRGSEQYF
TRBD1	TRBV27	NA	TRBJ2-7	TGTGCCAGCATAGACAGGGGTTCCTACGAGCAGTACTTC	CASIDRGSYEQYF
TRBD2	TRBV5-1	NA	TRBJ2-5	TGCGCCAGCAGCTGGATAGAGGGACTAGCGGGAGTGGAGACCCAGTACTTC	CASSWIEGLAGVETQYF
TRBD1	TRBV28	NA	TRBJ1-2	TGTGCCAGCAGCCTTCCGGGACAGGGGGACGGCTACACCTTC	CASSLPGQGDGYTF
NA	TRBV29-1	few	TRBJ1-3	TGCAGCGTTGCAGGGTCTGGAAACACCATATATTTT	CSVAGSGNTIYF
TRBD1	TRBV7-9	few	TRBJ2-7	TGTGCCAGCAGCTTAGGGGACAGGGGGCGCTACGAGCAGTACTTC	CASSLGDRGRYEQYF
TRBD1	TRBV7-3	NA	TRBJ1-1	TGTGCCAGCAGCTTAGCTGAGGGGGCCCACACTGAAGCTTTCTTT	CASSLAEGAHTEAFF
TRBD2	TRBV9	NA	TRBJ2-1	TGTGCCAGCAGCGTTAGCGGGGGGGGATACAATGAGCAGTTCTTC	CASSVSGGGYNEQFF
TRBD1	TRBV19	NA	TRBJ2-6	TGTGCCAGTAGTATTTCAGGGGGCTCTGGGGCCAACGTCCTGACTTTC	CASSISGGSGANVLTF
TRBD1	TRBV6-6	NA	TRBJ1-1	TGTGCCAGCAGTAAGGGGACAGTAACGAACACTGAAGCTTTCTTT	CASSKGTVTNTEAFF
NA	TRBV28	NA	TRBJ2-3	TGTGCCAGCAGTCTTAGCGGTCGAAGGCCCACAGATACGCAGTATTTT	CASSLSGRRPTDTQYF
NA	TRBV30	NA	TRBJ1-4	TGTGCCTGGAGTGACCCAGGGGTCCTGAATGAAAAACTGTTTTTT	CAWSDPGVLNEKLFF
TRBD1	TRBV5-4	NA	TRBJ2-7	TGTGCCAGCAGCTTAGGGACAGTTACCTACGAGCAGTACTTC	CASSLGTVTYEQYF
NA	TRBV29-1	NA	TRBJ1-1	TGCAGCGTTGAAAGCACGAACACTGAAGCTTTCTTT	CSVESTNTEAFF
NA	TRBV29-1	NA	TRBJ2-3	TGCAGCGTTCGAAAGGGGGGAGTTGGGGATACGCAGTATTTT	CSVRKGGVGDTQYF
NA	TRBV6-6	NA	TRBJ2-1	TGTGCCAGCAGTTACGGCGGGGTCTGGGATGAGCAGTTCTTC	CASSYGGVWDEQFF
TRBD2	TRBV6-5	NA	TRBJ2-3	TGTGCCAGCAGTTACTTTACTAGCGGGGGGAAGGATACGCAGTATTTT	CASSYFTSGGKDTQYF
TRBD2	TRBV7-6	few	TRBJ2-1	TGTGCCAGCAGACTAGACGGGGGGATCTACAATGAGCAGTTCTTC	CASRLDGGIYNEQFF
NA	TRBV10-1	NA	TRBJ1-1	TGCGCCAGCAGTGGGGGGACCGGGAGAGCTTTCTTT	CASSGGTGRAFF
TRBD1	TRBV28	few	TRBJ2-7	TGTGCCAGCAGCACCGGGACAGGTATACACTTC	CASSTGTGIHF
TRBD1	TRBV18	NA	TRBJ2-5	TGTGCCAGCTCACCTAGTGCCGGGACAGGTTTCCAAGAGACCCAGTACTTC	CASSPSAGTGFQETQYF
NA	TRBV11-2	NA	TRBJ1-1	TGTGCCAGCAGCCGAGGCCCGGAGATGAACACTGAAGCTTTCTTT	CASSRGPEMNTEAFF
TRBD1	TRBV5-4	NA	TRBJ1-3	TGTGCCAGCAGCTTGAGAAGACAGGGGGCTGGAAACACCATATATTTT	CASSLRRQGAGNTIYF
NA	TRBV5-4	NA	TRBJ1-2	TGTGCCAGCAGCCGGCCGACAGATTACTATGGCTACACCTTC	CASSRPTDYYGYTF
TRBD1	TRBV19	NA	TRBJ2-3	TGTGCCAGCCGTGACAGGGGTGGTGGAGATACGCAGTATTTT	CASRDRGGGDTQYF
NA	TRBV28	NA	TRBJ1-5	TGTGCCAGCCTCACCAATCGGGGGGGGGATTGGAACAATCAGCCCCAGCATTTT	CASLTNRGGDWNNQPQHF
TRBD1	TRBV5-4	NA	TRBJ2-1	TGTGCCAGCAGCTTGCCAGGGGGCCAGAGGAATGAGCAGTTCTTC	CASSLPGGQRNEQFF
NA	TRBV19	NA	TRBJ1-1	TGTGCCAGTAGTTATTTAGAGAACACTGAAGCTTTCTTT	CASSYLENTEAFF
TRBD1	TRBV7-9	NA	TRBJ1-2	TGTGCCAGCAGCTTCCTGGGACAGGGATTCTACACCTTC	CASSFLGQGFYTF
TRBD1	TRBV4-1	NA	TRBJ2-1	TGCGCCAGCAGCCGCGAGGACAGGGGGCTTTTGAATGAGCAGTTCTTC	CASSREDRGLLNEQFF
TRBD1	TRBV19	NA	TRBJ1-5	TGTGCCAGTAGTCGACAGGGACCGAGCAATCAGCCCCAGCATTTT	CASSRQGPSNQPQHF
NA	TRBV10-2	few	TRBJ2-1	TGCGCCAGCAGTGACCTAGCTAATCGGGAGCAGTTCTTC	CASSDLANREQFF
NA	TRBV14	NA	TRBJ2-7	TGTGCCAGCAGCCGTCTCGGGGTTTACGAGCAGTACTTC	CASSRLGVYEQYF
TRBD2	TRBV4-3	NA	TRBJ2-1	TGCGCCAGCAGCCAAGGGGGACTAGCGGGAGAACCAAGCTCCTACAATGAGCAGTTCTTC	CASSQGGLAGEPSSYNEQFF
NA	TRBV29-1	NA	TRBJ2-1	TGCAGCGTTGAAGGGGGCTGGGGAGGCCATTTGAATGAGCAGTTCTTC	CSVEGGWGGHLNEQFF
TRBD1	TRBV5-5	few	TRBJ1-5	TGTGCCAGCAGCTGGGGACAGGGCGTCAATCAGCCCCAGCATTTT	CASSWGQGVNQPQHF
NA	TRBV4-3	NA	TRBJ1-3	TGCGCCAGCAGCCAAGGCGCAGGGAATGGAAACACCATATATTTT	CASSQGAGNGNTIYF
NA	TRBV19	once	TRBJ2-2	TGTGCCAGTAGTCCCCTCCGAGGGGGGGTGGGCACCGGGGAGCTGTTTTTT	CASSPLRGGVGTGELFF
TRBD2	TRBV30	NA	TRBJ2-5	TGTGCCTGGAGTGTACTAGCGGGAGCCACTGGGGAGCAGTACTTC	CAWSVLAGATGEQYF
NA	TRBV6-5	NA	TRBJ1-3	TGTGCCAGCAGTTACTCTTCGGTGGTCTCTGGAAACACCATATATTTT	CASSYSSVVSGNTIYF
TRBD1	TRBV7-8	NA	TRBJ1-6	TGTGCCAGCAGCCCCTTCGGGCCAAGCCTGGGACAGGAAAATTCACCCCTCCACTTT	CASSPFGPSLGQENSPLHF
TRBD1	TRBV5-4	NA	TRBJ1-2	TGCGCCAGCAGCCAAGATGAGGGGTTGGGGACAGGCGGGGGCTACACCTTC	CASSQDEGLGTGGGYTF
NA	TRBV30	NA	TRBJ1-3	TGTGCCACCAGGGGCCACGACGGAAACACCATATATTTT	CATRGHDGNTIYF
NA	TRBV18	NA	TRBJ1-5	TGTGCCAGCTCACCACTGGACAATCAGCCCCAGCATTTT	CASSPLDNQPQHF
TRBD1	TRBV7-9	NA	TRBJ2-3	TGTGCCAGCAGCTTAGCTCCAGGGGGCCCCACAGATACGCAGTATTTT	CASSLAPGGPTDTQYF
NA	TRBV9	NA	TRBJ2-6	TGTGCCAGCAGCGTGGAGGCTTTTCTCTCTGGGGCCAACGTCCTGACTTTC	CASSVEAFLSGANVLTF